The clone carrying this T cell receptor (beta chain) has only a few counts. What it recognizes is unknown. These data come from a study of cytomegalovirus exposure and HLA in healthy donors. Study-level information: The use of the same platform for the approximately 130 validation repertoires and the 550 to 850 first-cohort repertoires was reported by a later analysis.

General study points: It was approximately 160 TCR beta chains that were listed as cytomegalovirus-associated. The tendency of first-cohort TCR clusters to co-occur in the 100 to 150 validation repertoires emerged from a later analysis.

Sequenced by immunoSEQ multiplex PCR; TCRdb stores in-frame clones only, minus some. The data contain about 110,000 clones, under 85% of them singletons. Trimming stripped 7 bases from V and 2 bases from J, with 9 bases between. The CDR3 contains 13 residues. Germline V gene data show CDR1 as MNHNS and CDR2 as SASEGT. The TCR comes from a woman aged 18-35 years in good health and CMV-seronegative. V gene TRBV6-1 combines with J gene TRBJ1-5; D not certain. Material for sequencing was PBMCs. Here the CDR3 DNA reads TGTGCCAGCAACGAACACCGCAATCAGCCCCAGCATTTT. It yields the protein CASNEHRNQPQHF.